The 3 T cell receptor beta chains presented below share a single source sample, sequenced in a study of shared clonotypes between healthy human individuals. Measured with immunoSEQ multiplex PCR; TCRdb has only the in-frame clones, and not every one. The sample consists of millions of clones, around nine tenths of them appearing once. Sequencing was carried out using naive CD4+ T cells sorted from blood. Subset here: CD45RA+ positively selected. These receptors came from a man younger than 30 in good health.

The CDR3 nucleotides are TGTGCCACCTCCTCCCTGTCGGGAGATGGAAACACCATATATTTT. This translates into CATSSLSGDGNTIYF. This chain joins TRBV5-5 and TRBJ1-3; the D is unclear. Per germline, CDR1 SGHKS and CDR2 YYEKEE (reference sequence). The CDR3 has 15 residues. V was cut by 9 bases and J by 3 bases, with 19 bases left in between.

This chain uses TRBV7-2 with TRBJ1-2; no firm D call. V shed 2 bases and J shed 7 bases, with 11 bases lying between them. The CDR3 sequence is 13 residues long. Germline CDR1 and CDR2: SGHTA and FQGNSA. This chain's CDR3 is CASSLRDSRGYTF. The CDR3 coding sequence is TGTGCCAGCAGCTTAAGGGATTCCCGTGGCTACACCTTC.

The CDR3 sequence is CAISEGPSSYEQYF. The CDR3, as DNA: TGTGCCATCAGTGAGGGCCCGAGCTCCTACGAGCAGTACTTC. The chain combines TRBV10-3 with TRBJ2-5; D gene uncertain. The better agreement between TRBJ2-7 and the DNA end casts doubt on the J call. This CDR3 region has 14 residues. CDR1 ENHRY and CDR2 SYGVKD come from the germline V gene.